Below are 17 T cell receptor beta chains sequenced from a single sample in a study of CD8 T cells in Susac syndrome. An input of about 0.5 to 1 ug of RNA was subjected to reverse transcription using random hexamers. TCRdb ran MiXCR on the immunoSEQ multiplex PCR reads and lists one entry per CDR3 protein. Among approximately 160,000 distinct CDR3 sequences, under 95% were seen once, and the ten largest hold about 0.073%. Sequenced sample: CD4+ T cells from PBMCs. The receptors were sampled from a human donor in good health.

As for this clonotype: No conserved phenylalanine or tryptophan is present at the end of the CDR3, so a read error is the likely explanation. This sequence joins TRBV6-2 or TRBV6-3 and TRBJ1-5; possible D gene TRBD1, 5 bases. This CDR3 has 18 residues. Germline values: CDR1 MNHEY, CDR2 SVGEGT. The V gene lost 2 bases and the J gene lost 0 bases, with 17 bases spanning the gap. The CDR3 protein is CASSYTSRGEYSNQPQHV. The CDR3 DNA sequence: TGTGCCAGCAGTTACACGAGCCGGGGGGAATATAGCAATCAGCCCCAGCATGTT.

The V and J genes are TRBV20-1 and TRBJ1-1; the match to TRBD1 covers 11 bases. The CDR3 length is 13 residues. CDR1 is DFQATT and CDR2 is SNEGSKA in the germline V gene (reference sequence). V shed 3 bases, J shed 5 bases, and the junction held 2 bases outside the gene matches. CDR3 in amino acids: CSARDRGQTEAFF. CDR3 in DNA: TGCAGTGCTAGGGACAGGGGGCAAACTGAAGCTTTCTTT.

This chain uses TRBV7-9 with TRBJ2-1, with 7 bases matching TRBD2. Germline V gene data show CDR1 as SEHNR and CDR2 as FQNEAQ (reference sequence). V dropped 5 bases and J dropped 0; count of bases not matched to a gene: 10. The CDR3 is made up of 17 amino acids. The CDR3 DNA is TGTGCCAGCAGCGGGGGGGGATCGGGAAGCTCCTACAATGAGCAGTTCTTC. It is translated as CASSGGGSGSSYNEQFF.

The chain carries TRBV3-1 and TRBJ2-7, with 8 bases matching TRBD1. This CDR3 region has 17 residues. V lost 3 bases and J lost 2; bases outside the gene matches: 12. Germline values: CDR1 LGHDT, CDR2 YNNKEL (reference sequence). In DNA, the CDR3 is TGTGCCAGCAGCCAGAACATCGGACAGGGAAGGACCTACGAGCAGTACTTC. Translating it yields CASSQNIGQGRTYEQYF.

The V call is TRBV5-1, the J call TRBJ1-1, with D hard to call. The CDR3 runs 15 residues. Trimming pared 2 bases from V and 5 bases from J, leaving 16 bases between. CDR1 and CDR2 from the germline V gene are SGHRS and YFSETQ. The CDR3 is CASSFGRGEHTEAFF. Here the CDR3 DNA reads TGCGCCAGCAGCTTCGGGCGGGGTGAACATACTGAAGCTTTCTTT.

The J gene is TRBJ2-1, the V gene TRBV2; D gene ambiguous. The length of the CDR3 is 13 residues. Germline V gene lookup returns CDR1 SNHLY and CDR2 FYNNEI. The V and J ends lost 3 bases and 5 bases respectively, with 8 bases between them. This CDR3 reads CASSENSDNEQFF. In DNA form, the CDR3 reads TGTGCCAGCAGTGAGAATTCGGACAATGAGCAGTTCTTC.

V is TRBV6-6 and J is TRBJ2-7; D possibly corresponds to TRBD2 (6 bases). The CDR3 covers 15 residues. V lost 0 bases to trimming and J lost 6 bases, with 15 bases between them. Per the germline V gene, CDR1 is MNHNY and CDR2 is SVGAGI (reference sequence). CDR3 DNA: TGTGCCAGCAGTTACTCGAGGAGGGGAGGCGGCGAGCAGTACTTC. Encoded protein: CASSYSRRGGGEQYF.

The chain combines TRBV5-1 with TRBJ2-1, with 7 positions matching TRBD2. This CDR3 is 16 amino acids long. Germline V lookup: CDR1 SGHRS, CDR2 YFSETQ. The trim removed 5 bases at V and 6 bases at J, leaving 14 bases unmatched. CDR3 sequence: CASRPGLGLNSNEQFF. CDR3 nucleotide sequence: TGCGCCAGCAGACCCGGACTAGGTCTAAATTCCAATGAGCAGTTCTTC.

The rearrangement uses TRBV18 and TRBJ1-3, with TRBD1 matching over 8 bases. The ends lost 6 bases at V and 6 bases at J; junction bases unmatched: 7. CDR1 KGHSH and CDR2 LQKENI come from the germline V gene. The CDR3 length is 14 residues. The CDR3 coding sequence is TGTGCCAGCTCGCTACAGACAGGGGAAAACACCATATATTTT. This gives the protein CASSLQTGENTIYF.

The V call is TRBV7-2, the J call TRBJ2-5; 8 nucleotides match TRBD2. CDR3 length equals 13 residues. CDR1 is SGHTA and CDR2 is FQGNSA in the germline V gene. V was pared by 10 bases and J by 5 bases, with 9 bases of the junction left unmatched. CDR3 region: CATTGGAYETQYF. CDR3 sequence (DNA): TGTGCCACCACCGGGGGGGCCTATGAGACCCAGTACTTC.

The chain couples TRBV6-2 or TRBV6-3 to TRBJ1-1; a weak D match, TRBD1 (6 bases). Germline values: CDR1 MNHEY, CDR2 SVGEGT. V was pared by 4 bases and J by 3 bases, with 15 bases between. CDR3 size: 15 residues. The CDR3 sequence is CASSLGQRRDTEAFF. The CDR3 nucleotides are TGTGCCAGCAGTTTAGGACAGCGAAGGGACACTGAAGCTTTCTTT.

The V call is TRBV30, the J call TRBJ1-1; 7 bases fit TRBD1. The CDR3 length is 13 residues. Germline V gene data show CDR1 as GTSNPN and CDR2 as SVGIG (reference sequence). Trimming took 1 base from V and 10 from J; bases not matched to a gene: 9. This CDR3 is CAWSAQGGASAFF. The DNA for the CDR3 is TGTGCCTGGAGTGCCCAGGGGGGCGCTTCAGCTTTCTTT.

In the case of this clonotype: The junction departs from the called germline gene at one end, perhaps through a read error. The rearrangement joins TRBV28 to TRBJ1-2, with 9 bases aligning to TRBD1. This CDR3 is built from 13 residues. Germline V gives CDR1 MDHEN, CDR2 SYDVKM. The CDR3 DNA sequence: TGTGCCAGCAGTTTTCCGGCGACGGACAGGGGAATATTC. This sequence encodes CASSFPATDRGIF.

Only one count was recorded for this clonotype. The chain carries TRBV5-1 and TRBJ1-2, with 8 nucleotides matching TRBD1. The CDR3 length is 15 residues. Germline CDR1 and CDR2: SGHRS and YFSETQ. After removal of 5 bases from V and 6 bases from J, the junction contained 12 bases not matched to a gene. The CDR3 coding sequence is TGCGCCAGCAGAAACGACCCAGGGGGCGCGGATGGCTACACCTTC. It codes for CASRNDPGGADGYTF.

CDR3 region: CASSLGVGFYEQYF. The CDR3 DNA is TGCGCCAGCAGCTTAGGGGTTGGGTTCTACGAGCAGTACTTC. V is TRBV5-1 and J is TRBJ2-7; D is possibly TRBD1 (5 bases). In germline, CDR1 is SGHRS, CDR2 YFSETQ. Trimming pared 2 bases from V and 3 bases from J, leaving 12 bases between. The CDR3 contains 14 residues.

The chain recombines TRBV11-3 with TRBJ2-7, with a possible D match to TRBD1 (6 bases). CDR1 is SGHNT and CDR2 is YENEEA in the germline V gene. The CDR3 is 14 amino acids. Trimming pared 5 bases from V and 6 bases from J, leaving 17 bases between. The CDR3: CASSPSRGSLEQYF. The CDR3 DNA is TGTGCCAGCAGCCCCAGCAGGGGATCCCTCGAGCAGTACTTC.

V gene TRBV10-3 combines with J gene TRBJ1-3, with D possibly TRBD1 on 5 matching bases. Deletions cut 3 bases from V and 4 bases from J, with 13 bases between. There are 15 residues in the CDR3. The V gene's germline CDR1 is ENHRY and CDR2 SYGVKD. CDR3 region: CAISDSGSAGNTIYF. CDR3 DNA: TGTGCCATCAGTGATTCAGGGTCAGCGGGAAACACCATATATTTT.